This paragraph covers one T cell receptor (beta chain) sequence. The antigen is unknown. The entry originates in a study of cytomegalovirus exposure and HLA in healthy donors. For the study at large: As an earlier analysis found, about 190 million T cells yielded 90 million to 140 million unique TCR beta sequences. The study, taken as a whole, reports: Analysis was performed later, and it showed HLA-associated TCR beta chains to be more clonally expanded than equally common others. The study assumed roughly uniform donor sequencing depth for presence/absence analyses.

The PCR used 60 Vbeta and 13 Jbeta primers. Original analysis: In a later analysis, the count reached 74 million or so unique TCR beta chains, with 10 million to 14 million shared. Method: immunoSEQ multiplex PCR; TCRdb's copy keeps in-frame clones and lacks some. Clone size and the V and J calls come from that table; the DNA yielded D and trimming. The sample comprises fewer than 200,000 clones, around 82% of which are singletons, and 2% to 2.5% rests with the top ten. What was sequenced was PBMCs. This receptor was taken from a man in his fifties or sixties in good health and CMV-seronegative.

CDR3 in amino acids: CASSLAGQARRNQPQHF. For the CDR3, the DNA is TGTGCCAGCAGCTTAGCTGGGCAGGCCCGACGCAATCAGCCCCAGCATTTT. The rearrangement joins TRBV7-8 to TRBJ1-5; no definite D call. CDR3 length: 17 amino acids. V lost 0 bases to trimming and J lost 2 bases, with 14 bases between them. Germline V CDR1 and CDR2: SGHVS, FQNEAQ.